The rows below give T cell receptor beta chains drawn from one sample of a study of control samples from healthy donors and cancer patients. Method: immunoSEQ multiplex PCR; TCRdb's copy keeps in-frame clones and lacks some. Among 90,000 to 150,000 clones listed, approximately 93% were seen once. The sample was blood. All receptors derive from a woman between 18 and 29 years old in good health. CDR3s include the opening cysteine and the closing phenylalanine or tryptophan. A D gene is named only where the DNA matches it firmly. Rows may omit the clone size; those that give it use once, few, many or a size class.

size	D	J	V	DNA	CDR3
NA	TRBD1	TRBJ1-5	TRBV27	TGTGCCAGCAGTCCCGGGACAGGGGAGCAGCCCCAGCATTTT	CASSPGTGEQPQHF
NA	NA	TRBJ2-7	TRBV2	TGTGCCAGCAGTGAAGCGGGAGGCCCCTACGAGCAGTACTTC	CASSEAGGPYEQYF
NA	TRBD1	TRBJ2-3	TRBV7-3	TGTGCCAGCAGCACGATACCCTCGACAGGGGGCACGACAGATACGCAGTATTTT	CASSTIPSTGGTTDTQYF
NA	TRBD1	TRBJ1-4	TRBV10-2	TGCGCCAGCTTGACAGGGGGCGAGGGGAATGAAAAACTGTTTTTT	CASLTGGEGNEKLFF
NA	NA	TRBJ2-2	TRBV5-5	TGTGCCAGCAGCTTGAGGGGGGATCCCTCGAACACCGGGGAGCTGTTTTTT	CASSLRGDPSNTGELFF
NA	NA	TRBJ2-3	TRBV2	TGTGCCAGCAGGACTTGGGTGTTCGATACGCAGTATTTT	CASRTWVFDTQYF
once	TRBD2	TRBJ2-3	TRBV7-3	TGTGCCAGCAGCTTATACGGTAGCGGGGGGGTCGCAGATACGCAGTATTTT	CASSLYGSGGVADTQYF
NA	TRBD2	TRBJ2-7	TRBV10-1	TGCGCCAGCAGTGTCCCGGGACTAGCGGGAGGGCCTATCTCCTACGAGCAGTACTTC	CASSVPGLAGGPISYEQYF
NA	NA	TRBJ2-2	TRBV7-3	TGTGCCAGCAGCTTAACGGCGGGACCCGGGGAGCTGTTTTTT	CASSLTAGPGELFF
once	TRBD1	TRBJ1-6	TRBV5-1	TGCGCCAGCTACAGTGGACAGGGGGCTTCACCCCTCCACTTT	CASYSGQGASPLHF
NA	NA	TRBJ1-1	TRBV6-6	TGTGCCAGCAGTTACTCGAGTGTTGCTGAAGCTTTCTTT	CASSYSSVAEAFF
NA	TRBD1	TRBJ1-1	TRBV28	TGTGCCAGCAGTACTGACAGGGAGGGCGACACTGAAGCTTTCTTT	CASSTDREGDTEAFF
NA	NA	TRBJ2-7	TRBV14	TGTGCCAGCAGCCAAGATTTAAGCTACGAGCAGTACTTC	CASSQDLSYEQYF
NA	NA	TRBJ2-2	TRBV7-2	TGTGCCAGCAGCTTACAAATTGCCGGGGAGCTGTTTTTT	CASSLQIAGELFF